Presented here are 18 T cell receptor beta chains from one specimen sequenced in a study of T cells in Graves' hyperthyroidism and ophthalmopathy. Amplification targeted TCR beta CDR3 regions from RNA transcripts. The study used the HTBI primer set for a first-round RT-PCR of the TCR CDR3. TCRdb analysed the multiplex PCR reads with MiXCR anew, one entry per CDR3 protein. The sample lists about 660,000 distinct CDR3 sequences, roughly 45% occurring once. The sample was peripheral blood or thyroid tissue (not recorded which). The receptors originated from an adult man with Graves' disease, either hyperthyroidism or ophthalmopathy (not recorded which).

The rearrangement uses TRBV9 and TRBJ1-4; 7 bases match TRBD1. Germline CDR1 is SGDLS and CDR2 is YYNGEE. The CDR3 totals 15 residues. J gave up 5 bases and V 4 bases, and 8 bases lay outside the gene matches. Written as DNA, the CDR3 is TGTGCCAGCAGCCAGGGAGGGACAGAGAATGAAAAACTGTTTTTT. This codes for CASSQGGTENEKLFF.

A note on this clonotype: Germline is not matched at one junction end, which may reflect a read error. The rearrangement links TRBV7-2 to TRBJ2-5; D is unclear. The V gene's germline CDR1 is SGHTA and CDR2 FQGNSA. The CDR3 is 14 residues long. The CDR3 nucleotides read TGTGCCAGCAGTTTAGATCCTAGTTTGGAGACCCAGTACTTC. It codes for CASSLDPSLETQYF.

This clonotype was picked up one time. This rearrangement joins TRBV29-1 to TRBJ1-2; possible D gene TRBD1, 6 bases. Germline V gene lookup returns CDR1 SQVTM and CDR2 ANQGSEA. This CDR3 contains 12 residues. In DNA, the CDR3 is TGCAGTTTATCCACAGGGATTTATGGCTACACCTTC. Its protein product is CSLSTGIYGYTF.

On this clonotype itself: A much larger clone lies a single base off, so this may be a read error. The V call is TRBV7-8, the J call TRBJ2-7; maybe TRBD2 (5 bases). This CDR3 is built from 12 residues. V was clipped by 0 bases and J by 6 bases, with 6 bases between them. Germline loops: CDR1 SGHVS, CDR2 FQNEAQ. CDR3 DNA sequence: TGTGCCAGCAGCTTAGCCACTAGCGAGCAGTACTTC. It yields the protein CASSLATSEQYF.

This clonotype was detected a few times. The genes are TRBV6-5 and TRBJ1-1, with D maybe TRBD1 (6 bases). The V gene's germline CDR1 is MNHEY and CDR2 SVGAGI. V was pared by 2 bases and J by 4 bases, with 14 bases between. The CDR3 consists of 15 residues. CDR3 region: CASSYHRERVTEAFF. CDR3 nucleotides: TGTGCCAGCAGTTACCACAGGGAAAGGGTCACTGAAGCTTTCTTT.

This clonotype appeared many times. The final CDR3 position lacks the conserved phenylalanine or tryptophan, pointing to a likely read error. The DNA is left out, because the CDR3 cannot be placed on it with certainty; the CDR3 is given as TCRdb lists it. The J gene is TRBJ1-6, the V gene TRBV25-1. Per germline, CDR1 MGHDK and CDR2 SYGVNS. Inclusive of both ends, the CDR3 amounts to 8 amino acids. CDR3 sequence reads: CASSEWTS.

This clonotype was counted at least ten times. The V call is TRBV7-6, the J call TRBJ1-6; D is uncertain. The CDR3 runs to 14 residues. Trimming took off 0 bases at V and 9 bases at J, with 9 bases between the two ends. Germline loops: CDR1 SGHVS, CDR2 FNYEAQ. In nucleotides, the CDR3 is TGTGCCAGCAGCTTAGCGCTTAATTCTTCACCCCTCCACTTT. Amino acids: CASSLALNSSPLHF.

This chain connects TRBV20-1 to TRBJ1-1; 10 positions match TRBD1. Trimming removed 2 bases from V and 3 bases from J; junction bases left unmatched: 9. Germline loops: CDR1 DFQATT, CDR2 SNEGSKA (reference sequence). The CDR3 is made up of 16 amino acids. Here the CDR3 DNA reads TGCAGTGCTAGAAACCCGACAGGGGGCACGGACACTGAAGCTTTCTTT. Protein: CSARNPTGGTDTEAFF.

The chain carries TRBV7-2 and TRBJ1-6; TRBD1 matches 9 bases. This CDR3 spans 16 amino acids. Germline CDR1 is SGHTA and CDR2 is FQGNSA. Trimming took 1 base from V and 6 from J; bases not matched to a gene: 4. The CDR3 protein is CASSLVSGQGNSPLHF. The CDR3 coding sequence is TGTGCCAGCAGCTTAGTTTCGGGACAGGGTAATTCACCCCTCCACTTT.

A single count supports this clonotype. The gene calls are TRBV25-1 and TRBJ1-2; 7 bases agree with TRBD1. Germline V gene sequence: CDR1 MGHDK, CDR2 SYGVNS. V lost 0 bases, J lost 0 bases, and 4 bases stayed unmatched. The CDR3 extends over 16 amino acids. The CDR3 protein is CASSEYAGTANYGYTF. The CDR3 DNA reads TGTGCCAGCAGTGAATATGCAGGGACAGCTAACTATGGCTACACCTTC.

About this clonotype: Given a much more abundant clone one base away, this may be a read error. CDR3: CASSPIPYSGNTIYF. The CDR3 DNA follows: TGTGCCAGCAGCCCTATCCCCTACTCTGGAAACACCATATATTTT. The rearrangement joins TRBV7-6 to TRBJ1-3; D not resolved. Between the trimmed V and J ends, which lost 5 bases and 0 bases, there was a span of 11 bases. The length of the CDR3 is 15 residues. Germline V lookup: CDR1 SGHVS, CDR2 FNYEAQ.

The table lists this clonotype with many counts. This sequence joins TRBV7-2 and TRBJ1-6; D is unresolved. The CDR3 is 13 residues long. The V gene's germline CDR1 is SGHTA and CDR2 FQGNSA. The V end was cut by 5 bases, the J end by 9 bases, with 11 bases between. In DNA, the CDR3 is TGTGCCAGCAGCCCCTCCGACGGTTCACCCCTCCACTTT. Residues: CASSPSDGSPLHF.

The chain recombines TRBV20-1 with TRBJ1-1; 12 bases line up with TRBD1. Germline CDR1 reads DFQATT; CDR2 reads SNEGSKA (reference sequence). The CDR3 length is 15 residues. Trimming took 6 bases from V and 3 from J; bases not matched to a gene: 8. The CDR3 loop is CSAHPGQGADTEAFF. CDR3 sequence (DNA): TGCAGTGCCCACCCGGGACAGGGGGCGGACACTGAAGCTTTCTTT.

Comments on this clonotype: With a much larger clone just one base away, this may be a read error. The CDR3 nucleotides are TGTGCCAGCAGCCCCGAATGGTGGGGGGAGACCCAGTGCTTC. It yields the protein CASSPEWWGETQCF. V and J are TRBV7-9 and TRBJ2-5, with TRBD2 as a possible D gene (6 bases). Germline loops: CDR1 SEHNR, CDR2 FQNEAQ (reference sequence). The CDR3 loop spans 14 amino acids.

This rearrangement joins TRBV6-6 to TRBJ1-3; D is uncertain. This CDR3 is 14 amino acids long. Germline loops: CDR1 MNHNY, CDR2 SVGAGI (reference sequence). V was pared by 5 bases and J by 3 bases, with 11 bases between. For the CDR3, the DNA is TGTGCCAGCAGTGAAGGTTCCCGTGGAAACACCATATATTTT. Amino acids: CASSEGSRGNTIYF.

The genes are TRBV19 and TRBJ1-5; D is unclear. The germline V gene encodes CDR1 LNHDA and CDR2 SQIVND (reference sequence). V dropped 2 bases and J dropped 1 base, with 6 bases sitting between them. The CDR3 loop spans 14 amino acids. The CDR3 nucleotides are TGTGCCAGTAGTATATCAGGAAGCAATCAGCCCCAGCATTTT. It yields the protein CASSISGSNQPQHF.

The chain is built from TRBV10-3 and TRBJ1-3; D is ambiguous. The CDR3 is 13 residues long. The V gene's germline CDR1 is ENHRY and CDR2 SYGVKD. V was clipped by 7 bases and J by 2 bases, with 9 bases between them. CDR3 sequence: CAINGEPGNTIYF. In DNA, the CDR3 is TGTGCCATCAACGGGGAGCCTGGAAACACCATATATTTT.

There are many counts of this clonotype. The chain recombines TRBV25-1 with TRBJ1-2; D perhaps matches TRBD1 (5 bases). Germline V gene data show CDR1 as MGHDK and CDR2 as SYGVNS. The CDR3 totals 13 residues. Trimming took off 3 bases at V and 4 bases at J, with 9 bases between the two ends. The CDR3 DNA reads as TGTGCCAGCAGTGAGTCGACAGTCTATGGCTACACCTTC. Its translation is CASSESTVYGYTF.